This TCR beta chain was observed in a study of a mutant IDH1 vaccine in newly diagnosed glioma. Looking at the study overall: Earlier care involved radiotherapy, temozolomide, or both, and the majority received both.

Profiled with immunoSEQ multiplex PCR; TCRdb holds only in-frame clones, not every one. Among more than 80,000 clones listed, 83% were seen once. Trimming removed 3 bases at V and 0 bases at J, with 16 bases between. The CDR3 totals 18 residues. CDR1 and CDR2 (germline): SGHRS, YFSETQ. Specified time point: baseline, week 1 (first vaccination visit). The sample's treatment: pre-vaccination baseline after standard-of-care therapy. The rearrangement links TRBV5-1 to TRBJ1-6; D may be TRBD1 (5 bases). The origin of this receptor is a woman in her 50s with glioma. Sequenced material: PBMCs, taken from a glioma patient treated with radiotherapy, temozolomide or both. Here the CDR3 reads CASSSTGLVSSYNSPLHF. The CDR3 DNA reads as TGCGCCAGCAGCTCTACGGGACTCGTGAGCTCCTATAATTCACCCCTCCACTTT.